These T cell receptor beta chains were read from a single sample in a study of T cell responses to AZD1222 COVID-19 vaccine. Data came from immunoSEQ multiplex PCR; TCRdb stores just in-frame clones and leaves some out. The sample holds 100,000 to 150,000 clones, roughly 90% seen once. The starting material was peripheral blood, obtained on day 0 of AZD1222 vaccination. The source is an adult in good health. Each CDR3 is given with its conserved first and last residue. D genes are given only for firm matches. Clone size, where shown, is once, few, many, or a class for clones that have expanded.

NA	TRBV7-9	TRBJ2-5	once	CASSLQTGWVGETQYF	TGTGCCAGCAGCTTACAAACAGGGTGGGTAGGAGAGACCCAGTACTTC
NA	TRBV30	TRBJ1-4	NA	CAWSVQGEKLFF	TGTGCCTGGAGTGTTCAGGGGGAAAAACTGTTTTTT
NA	TRBV3-1/TRBV3-2	TRBJ1-6	once	CASSQDTGQGVLLDSPLHF	TGTGCCAGCAGCCAAGATACCGGGCAGGGTGTGCTTCTCGATTCACCCCTCCACTTT
NA	TRBV2	TRBJ2-7	NA	CASSAGWGGRVYEQYF	TGTGCCAGCAGTGCCGGGTGGGGCGGTAGGGTCTACGAGCAGTACTTC
NA	TRBV29-1	TRBJ1-1	NA	CSVEYRLGTEAFF	TGCAGCGTTGAGTACAGGTTAGGCACTGAAGCTTTCTTT
NA	TRBV6-5	TRBJ1-1	NA	CASSYGLNGGTEAFF	TGTGCCAGCAGTTACGGGTTAAATGGCGGCACTGAAGCTTTCTTT
TRBD2	TRBV4-3	TRBJ2-1	NA	CARGRAGERYEQFF	TGCGCCAGGGGACGCGCGGGAGAGAGGTATGAGCAGTTCTTC
NA	TRBV6-1	TRBJ2-7	NA	CASSEGPGTGYEQYF	TGTGCCAGCAGTGAAGGGCCAGGGACGGGTTACGAGCAGTACTTC
NA	TRBV6-5	TRBJ1-2	NA	CATALRRGGGGYTF	TGTGCCACTGCGCTCCGGCGGGGAGGGGGTGGCTACACCTTC
TRBD2	TRBV7-9	TRBJ2-7	NA	CASSSPSGRTYEQYF	TGTGCCAGCAGCTCCCCTAGCGGGAGAACGTACGAGCAGTACTTC
NA	TRBV12-3/TRBV12-4	TRBJ2-3	once	CASTALLYTQYF	TGTGCCAGCACCGCCTTATTGTATACGCAGTATTTT
NA	TRBV6-5	TRBJ2-1	NA	CASRPGAGLQFF	TGTGCCAGCAGGCCTGGCGCTGGGCTACAGTTCTTC
NA	TRBV11-3	TRBJ2-7	once	CASSLVGEVGMGEQYF	TGTGCCAGCAGCTTAGTAGGTGAGGTCGGGATGGGCGAGCAGTACTTC
NA	TRBV7-9	TRBJ2-1	NA	CASSLGVGYSNEQFF	TGTGCCAGCAGCTTGGGAGTGGGTTACAGCAATGAGCAGTTCTTC
TRBD2	TRBV2	TRBJ2-1	NA	CASSVNRLAGASYNEQFF	TGTGCCAGCAGTGTCAACAGGCTAGCGGGAGCCTCCTACAATGAGCAGTTCTTC
TRBD2	TRBV7-2	TRBJ2-7	NA	CASSPLGLADEQYF	TGTGCCAGCAGCCCACTCGGACTAGCGGACGAGCAGTACTTC
NA	TRBV11-2	TRBJ1-1	NA	CASSLGGQEFMNTEAFF	TGTGCCAGCAGCTTAGGGGGTCAGGAGTTCATGAACACTGAAGCTTTCTTT
NA	TRBV11-3	TRBJ2-5	NA	CASSKSTDQETQYF	TGTGCCAGCAGCAAATCGACAGACCAAGAGACCCAGTACTTC
NA	TRBV19	TRBJ1-1	NA	CASSTFTVFTEAFF	TGTGCCAGTAGTACCTTCACAGTGTTCACTGAAGCTTTCTTT
NA	TRBV5-4	TRBJ2-2	NA	CASSLVHDTGELFF	TGTGCCAGCAGCTTGGTGCACGACACCGGGGAGCTGTTTTTT
NA	TRBV11-2	TRBJ2-2	NA	CASSLGSAHTGELFF	TGTGCCAGCAGCTTAGGTAGCGCACACACCGGGGAGCTGTTTTTT
NA	TRBV28	TRBJ2-7	once	CASPLSPDGLFYEQYF	TGTGCCAGCCCCTTATCCCCGGATGGACTTTTTTACGAGCAGTACTTC
NA	TRBV6-6	TRBJ2-1	NA	CASSRSSDPYNEQFF	TGTGCCAGCAGTCGATCTAGCGATCCCTACAATGAGCAGTTCTTC
NA	TRBV5-1	TRBJ1-2	NA	CASSLEAGYGYTF	TGCGCCAGCAGCTTGGAGGCAGGATATGGCTACACCTTC
NA	TRBV19	TRBJ2-7	NA	CASTPSRGHYEQYF	TGTGCCAGTACCCCGAGCCGGGGCCACTACGAGCAGTACTTC
NA	TRBV29-1	TRBJ2-5	NA	CSGSGQETQYF	TGCAGCGGGTCCGGCCAAGAGACCCAGTACTTC
NA	TRBV6-5	TRBJ2-1	NA	CASSLIGNNEQFF	TGTGCCAGCAGTTTAATCGGAAACAATGAGCAGTTCTTC
TRBD2	TRBV4-1	TRBJ2-7	NA	CASSQEGSLAGDEWYEQYF	TGCGCCAGCAGCCAAGAAGGGTCGCTAGCGGGAGATGAGTGGTACGAGCAGTACTTC
TRBD1	TRBV6-5	TRBJ1-5	NA	CASSFGTGNQPQHF	TGTGCCAGCAGTTTCGGGACAGGGAATCAGCCCCAGCATTTT
NA	TRBV9	TRBJ2-3	NA	CASSVSTDTQYF	TGTGCCAGCAGCGTTAGCACAGATACGCAGTATTTT
NA	TRBV27	TRBJ2-7	NA	CASSWRRDRASYEQYF	TGTGCCAGCAGTTGGCGCCGAGACCGAGCCTCCTACGAGCAGTACTTC
TRBD1	TRBV5-4	TRBJ1-5	NA	CASSLGQGPNQPQHF	TGTGCCAGCAGCTTGGGACAGGGACCCAATCAGCCCCAGCATTTT
TRBD2	TRBV7-9	TRBJ2-7	NA	CASSFTGTSTYEQYF	TGTGCCAGCAGCTTCACCGGGACTAGTACCTACGAGCAGTACTTC
TRBD2	TRBV19	TRBJ2-7	NA	CASKREGLGYEQYF	TGTGCCAGCAAGCGGGAGGGCCTAGGCTACGAGCAGTACTTC
NA	TRBV21-1	TRBJ2-5	NA	CASSKAKRLEETQYF	TGTGCCAGCAGCAAAGCCAAGAGACTCGAAGAGACCCAGTACTTC
TRBD2	TRBV7-3	TRBJ2-1	NA	CASSPRTSDHGNEQFF	TGTGCCAGCAGCCCAAGGACTAGCGACCATGGGAATGAGCAGTTCTTC
NA	TRBV19	TRBJ1-5	few	CASTPTENQPQHF	TGTGCCAGTACCCCGACAGAGAATCAGCCCCAGCATTTT
NA	TRBV7-9	TRBJ2-5	NA	CASSLWGRQETQYF	TGTGCCAGCAGCTTATGGGGCAGGCAAGAGACCCAGTACTTC
TRBD2	TRBV6-4	TRBJ2-3	NA	CASSESAGGSTDTQYF	TGTGCCAGCAGTGAATCAGCGGGAGGGTCCACAGATACGCAGTATTTT
TRBD1	TRBV29-1	TRBJ1-1	NA	CSVGDRPLSTEAFF	TGCAGCGTAGGGGACAGACCCTTGAGCACTGAAGCTTTCTTT
NA	TRBV27	TRBJ2-7	NA	CASSPQGTPTYEQYF	TGTGCCAGCAGTCCCCAGGGGACGCCGACCTACGAGCAGTACTTC
TRBD1	TRBV6-5	TRBJ1-5	NA	CASSYGQGQPQHF	TGTGCCAGCAGTTACGGACAGGGCCAGCCCCAGCATTTT
TRBD1	TRBV7-8	TRBJ1-1	once	CASSLAQGEGTEAFF	TGTGCCAGCAGCTTAGCTCAGGGGGAGGGCACTGAAGCTTTCTTT
NA	TRBV10-3	TRBJ1-6	NA	CAISESVQGGSPLHF	TGTGCCATCAGTGAGTCTGTACAGGGTGGCTCACCCCTCCACTTT
NA	TRBV12-3/TRBV12-4	TRBJ2-1	NA	CASSFLNEQFF	TGTGCCAGCAGTTTTCTTAATGAGCAGTTCTTC
NA	TRBV18	TRBJ1-1	NA	CASSPGTINTEAFF	TGTGCCAGCTCACCCGGGACAATAAACACTGAAGCTTTCTTT
TRBD2	TRBV15	TRBJ2-7	NA	CATSREPAGDYEQYF	TGTGCCACCAGCAGAGAACCAGCGGGAGACTACGAGCAGTACTTC
NA	TRBV30	TRBJ1-2	NA	CAWSKGQGYTF	TGTGCCTGGAGCAAGGGACAAGGCTACACCTTC
TRBD1	TRBV30	TRBJ1-1	NA	CAWSQPRGGQGNTEAFF	TGTGCCTGGAGTCAACCCCGGGGGGGACAGGGGAACACTGAAGCTTTCTTT
NA	TRBV24-1	TRBJ1-5	NA	CATSEQAYQPQHF	TGTGCCACCAGTGAACAGGCTTATCAGCCCCAGCATTTT
NA	TRBV28	TRBJ2-7	NA	CASSRGVGGSSYEQYF	TGTGCCAGCAGCCGGGGAGTGGGGGGTAGCTCCTACGAGCAGTACTTC
NA	TRBV6-5	TRBJ2-2	NA	CASSYAQTGELFF	TGTGCCAGCAGTTACGCCCAAACCGGGGAGCTGTTTTTT
NA	TRBV13	TRBJ2-7	NA	CASSLALREGEGDEQYF	TGTGCCAGCAGCTTAGCCCTCCGGGAAGGGGAAGGGGACGAGCAGTACTTC
NA	TRBV5-1	TRBJ2-7	NA	CASSTTSSYEQYF	TGCGCCAGCAGCACGACTAGCTCCTACGAGCAGTACTTC
NA	TRBV18	TRBJ1-2	NA	CASSEGAVYYNYGYTF	TGTGCCAGCTCAGAAGGAGCCGTCTACTATAACTATGGCTACACCTTC
NA	TRBV6-5	TRBJ2-7	NA	CASSYQPDYEQYF	TGTGCCAGCAGTTATCAACCGGACTACGAGCAGTACTTC
NA	TRBV4-3	TRBJ2-3	NA	CASSQEAVPTDTQYF	TGCGCCAGCAGCCAAGAGGCGGTGCCCACAGATACGCAGTATTTT
NA	TRBV4-3	TRBJ1-6	NA	CASSQVREGSPLHF	TGCGCCAGCAGCCAAGTAAGGGAGGGGTCACCCCTCCACTTT
TRBD1	TRBV5-5	TRBJ1-5	NA	CASSSGQENQPQHF	TGTGCCAGCAGCTCGGGACAGGAAAATCAGCCCCAGCATTTT
NA	TRBV7-2	TRBJ2-5	NA	CASSLRGGNGFQETQYF	TGTGCCAGCAGCTTAAGGGGCGGGAACGGTTTTCAAGAGACCCAGTACTTC